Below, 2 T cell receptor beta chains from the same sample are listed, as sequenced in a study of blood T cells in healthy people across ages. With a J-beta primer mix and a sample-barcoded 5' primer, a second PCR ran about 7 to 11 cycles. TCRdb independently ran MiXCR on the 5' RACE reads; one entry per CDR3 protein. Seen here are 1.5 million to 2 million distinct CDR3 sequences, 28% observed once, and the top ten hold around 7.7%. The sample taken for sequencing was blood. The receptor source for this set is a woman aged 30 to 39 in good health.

The CDR3 DNA sequence: TGTGCCAGCAGACATGGGCGAGCGGGAACGGAAACTACTAGCACAGATACGCAGTATTTT. Its protein is CASRHGRAGTETTSTDTQYF. The chain is built from TRBV2 and TRBJ2-3; 7 bases are a match to TRBD2. V was pared by 6 bases and J by 0 bases, with 21 bases of the junction left unmatched. The germline gives CDR1 SNHLY, CDR2 FYNNEI. The CDR3 totals 20 residues.

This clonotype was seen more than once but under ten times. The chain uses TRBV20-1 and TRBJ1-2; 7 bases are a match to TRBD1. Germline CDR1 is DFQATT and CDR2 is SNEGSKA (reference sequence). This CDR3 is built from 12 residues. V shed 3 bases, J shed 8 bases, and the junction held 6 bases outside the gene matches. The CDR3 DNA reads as TGCAGTGCTAGCACAGGGGATGCAGGCTACACCTTC. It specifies CSASTGDAGYTF.